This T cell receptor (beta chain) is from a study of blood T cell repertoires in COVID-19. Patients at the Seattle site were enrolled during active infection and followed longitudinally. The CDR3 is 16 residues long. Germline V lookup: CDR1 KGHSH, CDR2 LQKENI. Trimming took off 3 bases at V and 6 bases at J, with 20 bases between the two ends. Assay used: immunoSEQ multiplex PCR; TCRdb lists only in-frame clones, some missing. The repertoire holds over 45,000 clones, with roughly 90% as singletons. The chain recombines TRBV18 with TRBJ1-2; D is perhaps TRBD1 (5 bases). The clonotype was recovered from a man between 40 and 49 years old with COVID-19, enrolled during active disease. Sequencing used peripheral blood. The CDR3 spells CASSPTRGSREDGYTF. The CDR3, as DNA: TGTGCCAGCTCACCGACTCGAGGATCCAGGGAGGATGGCTACACCTTC.